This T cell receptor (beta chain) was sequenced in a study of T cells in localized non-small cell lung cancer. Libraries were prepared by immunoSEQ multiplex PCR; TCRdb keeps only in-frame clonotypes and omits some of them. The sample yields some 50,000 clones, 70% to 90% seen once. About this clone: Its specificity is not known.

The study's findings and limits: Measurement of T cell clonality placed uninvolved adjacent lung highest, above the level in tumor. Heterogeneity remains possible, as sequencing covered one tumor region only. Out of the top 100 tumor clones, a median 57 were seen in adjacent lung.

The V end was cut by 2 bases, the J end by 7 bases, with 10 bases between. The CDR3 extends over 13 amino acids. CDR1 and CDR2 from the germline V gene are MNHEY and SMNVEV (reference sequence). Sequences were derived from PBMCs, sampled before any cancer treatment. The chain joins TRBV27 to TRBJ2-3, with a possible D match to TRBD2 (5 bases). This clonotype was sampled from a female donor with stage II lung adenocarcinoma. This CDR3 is CASSLRGLNTQYF. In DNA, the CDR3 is TGTGCCAGCAGTTTACGAGGGCTCAATACGCAGTATTTT.